The 11 T cell receptor beta chains below were found in one sample sequenced in a study of shared clonotypes between healthy human individuals. Some clones are missing from TCRdb's copy, which holds only in-frame ones; the method was immunoSEQ multiplex PCR. The table lists 1,500,000 or so clones, roughly 96% of them singletons. Sequencing input: naive CD4+ T cells sorted from blood. Subset meaning: CD45RA+ positively selected. The receptor set was obtained from a man aged 30-40 years in good health.

The chain uses TRBV7-8 and TRBJ2-7, with D perhaps matching TRBD2 (5 bases). Germline CDR1 SGHVS, CDR2 FQNEAQ. Deletions cut 5 bases from V and 7 bases from J, with 21 bases between. The CDR3 spans 15 residues. CDR3 DNA: TGTGCCAGCAGCCCTAATAGCGTTCCTTCCGGGGAGCAGTACTTC. Translation: CASSPNSVPSGEQYF.

The chain couples TRBV6-5 to TRBJ2-7; D remains ambiguous. V dropped 2 bases and J dropped 7 bases, with 18 bases sitting between them. This CDR3 has 15 amino acids. Germline-derived CDR1 and CDR2 are MNHEY and SVGAGI. CDR3 sequence: CASSYGSVLSGEQYF. In DNA, the CDR3 is TGTGCCAGCAGTTACGGCAGTGTTCTTTCCGGTGAGCAGTACTTC.

DNA for the CDR3: TGTGCCATCAACTACCAGCCGAACACTGAAGCTTTCTTT. This gives the protein CAINYQPNTEAFF. V gene TRBV10-3 combines with J gene TRBJ1-1; unclear D gene. The CDR3 runs 13 residues. Between the trimmed V and J ends, which lost 7 bases and 1 base, there was a span of 10 bases. Germline-derived CDR1 and CDR2 are ENHRY and SYGVKD.

This chain links TRBV5-8 with TRBJ2-1; TRBD2 matches at 14 bases. The CDR3 covers 19 residues. V gave up 5 bases and J gave up 4 bases; unmatched junction bases: 14. CDR1 is SGHTS, CDR2 YDEGEE, per germline. CDR3 protein: CASRPQGLAGDRGYNEQFF. The DNA for the CDR3 is TGTGCCAGCAGGCCGCAGGGACTAGCGGGAGATAGGGGTTACAATGAGCAGTTCTTC.

V is TRBV20-1 and J is TRBJ2-1, with 10 nucleotides matching TRBD2. The junction had 1 base not matched to a gene; V was cut back by 4 bases and J by 10 bases. CDR1 and CDR2 (germline): DFQATT, SNEGSKA (reference sequence). This CDR3 is 11 amino acids long. In nucleotides, the CDR3 is TGCAGTGCTACTAGCGGGAGCGAGCAGTTCTTC. Protein sequence: CSATSGSEQFF.

This clone has only a few counts. The identical CDR3 is also encoded by other nucleotide sequences in the sample. The chain combines TRBV6-1 with TRBJ1-5; no reliable D call. Germline loops: CDR1 MNHNS, CDR2 SASEGT. V was clipped by 2 bases and J by 4 bases, with 0 bases between them. This CDR3 has 11 amino acids. Here the CDR3 reads CASSENQPQHF. The CDR3 nucleotides read TGTGCCAGCAGTGAAAATCAGCCCCAGCATTTT.

V is TRBV11-2 and J is TRBJ2-1; no clear D gene. The ends were cut back, 2 bases at V and 7 bases at J, with 6 bases in the middle. The CDR3 consists of 12 residues. The germline CDR1 and CDR2 sequences are SGHAT and FQNNGV. The DNA of the CDR3 is TGTGCCAGCAGCTTAATGGGGAATGAGCAGTTCTTC. Amino acid sequence: CASSLMGNEQFF.

The chain has TRBV25-1 and TRBJ1-5; tentative D call: TRBD1 (6 bases). This CDR3 region has 15 residues. V lost 4 bases to trimming and J lost 5 bases, with 15 bases between them. Germline loops: CDR1 MGHDK, CDR2 SYGVNS. The CDR3 sequence is CASSGDTGVHQPQHF. The CDR3 coding sequence is TGTGCCAGCAGTGGGGACACAGGTGTTCATCAGCCCCAGCATTTT.

This chain connects TRBV2 to TRBJ2-2; 9 nucleotides align to TRBD2. Losses at the gene ends were 6 bases for V and 6 bases for J; bases not matched to a gene: 8. The germline CDR1 and CDR2 sequences are SNHLY and FYNNEI. This CDR3 has 15 amino acids. The CDR3 coding sequence is TGTGCCAGCAGCGGATTAGCGGGAGAGGCCGGGGAGCTGTTTTTT. This sequence encodes CASSGLAGEAGELFF. The whole variable domain, filled in from reference TRBV2 and TRBJ2-2, reads EPEVTQTPSHQVTQMGQEVILRCVPISNHLYFYWYRQILGQKVEFLVSFYNNEISEKSEIFDDQFSVERPDGSNFTLKIRSTKLEDSAMYFCASSGLAGEAGELFFGEGSRLTVL.

The chain joins TRBV7-3 to TRBJ2-3; possible D gene TRBD1, 5 bases. Germline assignment: CDR1 SGHTA and CDR2 FQGTGA. V was pared by 5 bases and J by 1 base, with 10 bases between. CDR3 length: 14 amino acids. The CDR3 here is CASSLGHGTDTQYF. The CDR3, as DNA: TGTGCCAGCAGCCTTGGACACGGCACAGATACGCAGTATTTT. The full variable domain, with the rest looked up from reference TRBV7-3 and TRBJ2-3, is GAGVSQTPSNKVTEKGKYVELRCDPISGHTALYWYRQSLGQGPEFLIYFQGTGAADDSGLPNDRFFAVRPEGSVSTLKIQRTERGDSAVYLCASSLGHGTDTQYFGPGTRLTVL.

This CDR3 reads CASSIPGLAADTQYF. As DNA, the CDR3 is TGTGCCAGCAGCATACCGGGACTAGCTGCAGATACGCAGTATTTT. J is TRBJ2-3 and V is TRBV7-9; 9 bases align to TRBD2. Losses at the gene ends were 5 bases for V and 4 bases for J; bases not matched to a gene: 7. CDR1 SEHNR and CDR2 FQNEAQ come from the germline V gene (reference sequence). The CDR3 is 15 residues long.